This paragraph reports one T cell receptor (beta chain). The sample is drawn from a study of blood T cell repertoires in COVID-19. Turning to the study itself: The United States, Italy and Spain provided the acute and convalescent COVID-19 samples. Nucleic acid was either cDNA or gDNA, and it came from T cells, B-cell-depleted T cells, or PBMCs.

Source study methods: Amplification with reference gene primers provided the estimates of nucleated cell counts. TCRdb keeps only in-frame clones here, not all; method: immunoSEQ multiplex PCR. V and J calls and clone size are as listed in that table; D and trimming were resolved from the DNA. The sample contains a few hundred thousand clones, around 89% of which appear only once. This CDR3 region has 16 residues. Per the germline V gene, CDR1 is LGHNA and CDR2 is YSLEER. Unmatched junction bases numbered 3, after V lost 1 base and J lost 3 bases. The V call is TRBV4-3, the J call TRBJ2-3; 11 nucleotides align to TRBD2. Sequencing input: peripheral blood. The clonotype originates from a woman aged 45 to 65 with active or convalescent COVID-19. As DNA, the CDR3 is TGCGCCAGCAGCCAAGTAGCGGGGGGGCAGACAGATACGCAGTATTTT. The encoded protein is CASSQVAGGQTDTQYF.